The next 9 T cell receptor beta chains were all read from a single sample in a study of beta chain features in type 1 diabetes (dated by TCRdb to 2017 to 2018). Overall study outcomes, separate from this receptor: In all four CD4+ subsets, TCRB CDR3 length was moderately but significantly shorter in type 1 diabetes patients.

Libraries were prepared through the immunoSEQ multiplex PCR assay. The High Capacity cDNA Reverse Transcription Kit was used to reverse transcribe all of the isolated RNA, meaning that expressed TCRB transcripts were what got sequenced. TCRdb took this table from immuneACCESS and kept in-frame rearrangements with V and J called. Such tables lack part of the clones; where checked against another copy, unresolved V genes explain under half of the gap, and the rest is unexplained. The sample has some 700,000 clones on record, 13% of them singletons. Approximately 0.022% of the sample is held by the ten biggest clonotypes. These receptors have no known antigen. The sequenced sample consisted of naive CD4+ T cells from blood. What this sample's cell subset or site label stands for: true naive CD4+ T cells. Receptor source: a man aged 18 to 29 with type 1 diabetes.

The chain combines TRBV5-6 with TRBJ2-7, with D unclear. CDR1 is SGHDT, CDR2 YYEEEE, per germline. CDR3 length equals 14 residues. Trimming left V 1 base short and J 2 bases short, with 10 bases between. The DNA for the CDR3 is TGTGCCAGCAGCTTGTACTCCGTTGCCTACGAGCAGTACTTC. It specifies CASSLYSVAYEQYF.

The chain combines TRBV19 with TRBJ2-7, with TRBD1 matching over 9 bases. Germline lookup yields CDR1 LNHDA and CDR2 SQIVND (reference sequence). The CDR3 is 15 amino acids. V shed 5 bases and J 4 bases; nucleotides not matched to a gene: 9. CDR3 nucleotide sequence: TGTGCCAGTAGTTCCTCGGGACAGGGAGTGTACGAGCAGTACTTC. As protein: CASSSSGQGVYEQYF. Using reference TRBV19 and TRBJ2-7 for the parts outside the CDR3, the full variable domain is DGGITQSPKYLFRKEGQNVTLSCEQNLNHDAMYWYRQDPGQGLRLIYYSQIVNDFQKGDIAEGYSVSREKKESFPLTVTSAQKNPTAFYLCASSSSGQGVYEQYFGPGTRLTVT.

The chain has TRBV10-3 and TRBJ1-2; D remains unclear. The V end lost 0 bases, the J end lost 1 base, and 6 bases lay between the germline ends. Per the germline V gene, CDR1 is ENHRY and CDR2 is SYGVKD. This CDR3 has 14 amino acids. CDR3 loop: CAISESSLNYGYTF. As DNA, the CDR3 is TGTGCCATCAGTGAGTCGAGCCTTAACTATGGCTACACCTTC.

This rearrangement joins TRBV10-3 to TRBJ1-2; the D is unclear. V was pared by 8 bases and J by 3 bases, with 16 bases between. The CDR3 consists of 14 residues. Looked up from germline, CDR1 is ENHRY and CDR2 is SYGVKD. This CDR3 reads CAIASFDTYYGYTF. CDR3 coding DNA: TGTGCCATCGCATCCTTTGACACCTACTATGGCTACACCTTC.

The chain joins TRBV29-1 to TRBJ2-3; either TRBD1 or TRBD2 may supply D (5 bases each). Germline CDR1 SQVTM, CDR2 ANQGSEA. This CDR3 spans 16 amino acids. V dropped 0 bases and J dropped 3 bases, with 16 bases sitting between them. CDR3 nucleotides: TGCAGCGTTGAAGATTGGGGACGAGGGGAGACAGATACGCAGTATTTT. Encoded protein: CSVEDWGRGETDTQYF.

CDR3: CASSQRQGATSYNEQFF. The CDR3 bases are TGTGCCAGCAGCCAAAGACAGGGGGCTACCTCCTACAATGAGCAGTTCTTC. The V call is TRBV5-8, the J call TRBJ2-1, with 10 bases that match TRBD1. V shed 4 bases and J 0 bases; nucleotides not matched to a gene: 7. This CDR3 is built from 17 residues. Germline V gene sequence: CDR1 SGHTS, CDR2 YDEGEE.

CDR3 region: CASSFHSGTGLSTDTQYF. The CDR3 DNA reads as TGTGCCAGCAGCTTTCACTCCGGGACTGGCCTTAGCACAGATACGCAGTATTTT. The rearrangement links TRBV7-8 to TRBJ2-3; D possibly corresponds to TRBD2 (6 bases). This CDR3 comprises 18 residues. CDR1 is SGHVS, CDR2 FQNEAQ, per germline. V lost 3 bases to trimming and J lost 0 bases, with 19 bases between them.

This clone was detected a few times. This chain uses TRBV6-5 with TRBJ2-5; 7 bases are a match to TRBD2. CDR1 is MNHEY and CDR2 is SVGAGI in the germline V gene. V shed 7 bases and J 1 base; nucleotides not matched to a gene: 6. CDR3 length: 14 residues. The CDR3 loop is CASTGGTFQETQYF. For the CDR3, the DNA is TGTGCCAGCACGGGGGGAACCTTCCAAGAGACCCAGTACTTC.

The rearrangement links TRBV18 to TRBJ2-1; 7 positions match TRBD2. Trimming removed 6 bases from V and 0 bases from J; junction bases left unmatched: 11. Germline loops: CDR1 KGHSH, CDR2 LQKENI. This CDR3 spans 17 amino acids. CDR3: CASSPSASGSSYNEQFF. Here the CDR3 DNA reads TGTGCCAGCTCCCCTTCTGCTAGCGGAAGCTCCTACAATGAGCAGTTCTTC.